The 16 T cell receptor beta chains below come from one sample, sequenced in a study of blood T cells in healthy people across ages. A sample-barcoded 5' primer and a J-beta primer mix were used in a second PCR of about 7 to 12 cycles. Using its own MiXCR run on the 5' RACE reads, TCRdb lists one record per CDR3 protein. Altogether about 1,500,000 distinct CDR3 sequences are present, 42% being singletons, with the ten largest covering approximately 7.9%. The source material was blood. The receptor set was obtained from a woman aged 18-29 years in good health.

This clonotype was seen only a few times. This sequence joins TRBV20-1 and TRBJ2-1; the D gene is possibly TRBD2 (5 bases). The CDR3 is made up of 16 amino acids. V lost 0 bases and J 4 bases, leaving 16 bases between the germline ends. Germline loops: CDR1 DFQATT, CDR2 SNEGSKA (reference sequence). In nucleotides, the CDR3 is TGCAGTGCTAGAGATGACGAGGGAGCCAGATACAATGAGCAGTTCTTC. Encoded protein: CSARDDEGARYNEQFF.

The chain is built from TRBV5-1 and TRBJ2-7; 8 bases align to TRBD2. The CDR3 has 17 residues. V trimming: 0 bases; J trimming: 7 bases; junction bases outside the gene matches: 15. Germline assignment: CDR1 SGHRS and CDR2 YFSETQ. CDR3 loop: CASSLDLAGSTYNEQYF. CDR3 nucleotides: TGCGCCAGCAGCTTGGACCTAGCGGGTTCTACCTACAATGAGCAGTACTTC.

Many counts were recorded for this clonotype. A junction end diverges from the germline sequence, so it may reflect a read error. The chain joins TRBV5-1 to TRBJ2-5, with D uncertain. The CDR3 runs 12 residues. CDR1 is SGHRS, CDR2 YFSETQ, per germline. The CDR3 is CASSSHQETQYF. Here the CDR3 DNA reads TGTGCCAGCAGCTCCCACCAAGAGACCCAGTACTTC.

The chain combines TRBV20-1 with TRBJ2-3, with 10 bases fitting TRBD2. This CDR3 region has 16 residues. Germline lookup yields CDR1 DFQATT and CDR2 SNEGSKA (reference sequence). The J segment lost 1 base and the V segment lost 3 bases, leaving 7 bases of the junction unmatched. This CDR3 reads CSARERGGRGTDTQYF. DNA for the CDR3: TGCAGTGCTAGGGAGCGGGGGGGCCGGGGCACAGATACGCAGTATTTT.

This clonotype has just one count. The chain joins TRBV12-3 or TRBV12-4 to TRBJ1-5; D is possibly TRBD1 (5 bases). The CDR3 covers 15 residues. Trimming removed 5 bases from V and 5 bases from J, with 16 bases in between. The DNA for the CDR3 is TGTGCCAGCAGTCACTCGGGGGTAGTGGATCAGCCCCAGCATTTT. This codes for CASSHSGVVDQPQHF.

This clonotype turned up a few times. The chain is built from TRBV12-3 or TRBV12-4 and TRBJ2-2; unclear D gene. This CDR3 has 14 amino acids. V shed 1 base and J shed 0 bases, with 3 bases lying between them. CDR3 loop: CASSLGPNTGELFF. The CDR3 bases are TGTGCCAGCAGTTTAGGTCCGAACACCGGGGAGCTGTTTTTT.

This clonotype was picked up a small number of times. This CDR3 reads CASSERSGGPQHF. The CDR3, as DNA: TGTGCCAGCAGTGAAAGATCTGGCGGCCCCCAGCATTTT. This chain uses TRBV2 with TRBJ1-5; D not resolved. Germline lookup yields CDR1 SNHLY and CDR2 FYNNEI. The ends were cut back, 2 bases at V and 10 bases at J, with 12 bases in the middle. The CDR3 runs to 13 residues. The full variable domain, with the rest looked up from reference TRBV2 and TRBJ1-5, is EPEVTQTPSHQVTQMGQEVILRCVPISNHLYFYWYRQILGQKVEFLVSFYNNEISEKSEIFDDQFSVERPDGSNFTLKIRSTKLEDSAMYFCASSERSGGPQHFGDGTRLSIL.

The chain combines TRBV28 with TRBJ2-4; D gene uncertain. The better agreement between TRBJ2-7 and the DNA end casts doubt on the J call. CDR3 size: 13 residues. Germline assignment: CDR1 MDHEN and CDR2 SYDVKM. CDR3 sequence: CASITQDGHEQYF. Here the CDR3 DNA reads TGTGCCAGCATCACCCAGGACGGGCACGAGCAGTACTTC.

This clonotype turned up a few times. The chain couples TRBV11-2 to TRBJ2-7; TRBD1 matches 7 bases. Germline V gene sequence: CDR1 SGHAT, CDR2 FQNNGV. J was trimmed by 3 bases and V by 1 base; bases with no gene match: 6. The CDR3 consists of 15 residues. This CDR3 is CASSLAGTAYYEQYF. In nucleotides, the CDR3 is TGTGCCAGCAGCTTAGCAGGGACAGCGTACTACGAGCAGTACTTC.

CDR3 protein: CASSRQHGTSGTDTQYF. Written as DNA, the CDR3 is TGTGCCAGCAGCCGACAACACGGGACTAGCGGCACAGATACGCAGTATTTT. This sequence joins TRBV13 and TRBJ2-3, with 10 positions matching TRBD2. Germline V lookup: CDR1 PRHDT, CDR2 FYEKMQ (reference sequence). V was clipped by 5 bases and J by 1 base; unmatched bases: 9. The CDR3 is 17 amino acids.

The CDR3 region is CASSPDLRGEQYF. In nucleotides, the CDR3 is TGTGCCAGCAGTCCGGACCTGCGAGGTGAGCAGTACTTC. V gene TRBV12-3 or TRBV12-4 combines with J gene TRBJ2-7, with D hard to call. This CDR3 comprises 13 residues. V was pared by 5 bases and J by 7 bases, with 15 bases between.

This rearrangement joins TRBV10-3 to TRBJ1-2; D is unclear. The germline gives CDR1 ENHRY, CDR2 SYGVKD. CDR3 length equals 12 residues. V lost 11 bases and J 7 bases, leaving 17 bases between the germline ends. The CDR3 loop is CASTRGLAGYTF. CDR3 bases: TGTGCCTCCACCCGAGGACTTGCTGGCTACACCTTC.

About this clonotype itself: This may stem from a read error, because a much larger clone lies one nucleotide away. This chain uses TRBV7-3 with TRBJ1-2; possibly TRBD1 for D (5 bases). This CDR3 spans 14 amino acids. Trimming stripped 5 bases from V and 2 bases from J, with 12 bases between. The germline V gene encodes CDR1 SGHTA and CDR2 FQGTGA. CDR3 region: CASSPAAGNYGYTF. The CDR3 DNA follows: TGTGCCAGCAGCCCTGCCGCAGGGAACTATGGCTACACCTTC.

J is TRBJ2-7 and V is TRBV7-2; TRBD2 agrees at 10 bases. The CDR3 consists of 18 residues. Germline CDR1 SGHTA, CDR2 FQGNSA. V lost 2 bases, J lost 4 bases, and 14 bases stayed unmatched. CDR3 in DNA: TGTGCCAGCAGCTTAACCGGGACTAGCGAGACAAATATATACGAGCAGTACTTC. Translation gives CASSLTGTSETNIYEQYF. The full variable domain, with the rest looked up from reference TRBV7-2 and TRBJ2-7, is GAGVSQSPSNKVTEKGKDVELRCDPISGHTALYWYRQSLGQGLEFLIYFQGNSAPDKSGLPSDRFSAERTGGSVSTLTIQRTQQEDSAVYLCASSLTGTSETNIYEQYFGPGTRLTVT.

This clonotype has more than one count but fewer than ten. The chain combines TRBV11-2 with TRBJ2-1; 10 positions agree with TRBD2. This CDR3 is built from 16 residues. Trimming removed 2 bases from V and 8 bases from J; junction bases left unmatched: 9. Germline loops: CDR1 SGHAT, CDR2 FQNNGV. The CDR3 here is CASSLQLAGMGDEQFF. As DNA, the CDR3 is TGTGCCAGCAGCTTACAACTAGCGGGAATGGGCGATGAGCAGTTCTTC.

The rearrangement joins TRBV6-5 to TRBJ1-3, with D uncertain. The V end lost 6 bases, the J end lost 0 bases, and 9 bases lay between the germline ends. The CDR3 has 14 residues. In germline, CDR1 is MNHEY, CDR2 SVGAGI. CDR3 residues: CASSIHRSGNTIYF. Here the CDR3 DNA reads TGTGCCAGCAGCATCCATCGCTCTGGAAACACCATATATTTT.